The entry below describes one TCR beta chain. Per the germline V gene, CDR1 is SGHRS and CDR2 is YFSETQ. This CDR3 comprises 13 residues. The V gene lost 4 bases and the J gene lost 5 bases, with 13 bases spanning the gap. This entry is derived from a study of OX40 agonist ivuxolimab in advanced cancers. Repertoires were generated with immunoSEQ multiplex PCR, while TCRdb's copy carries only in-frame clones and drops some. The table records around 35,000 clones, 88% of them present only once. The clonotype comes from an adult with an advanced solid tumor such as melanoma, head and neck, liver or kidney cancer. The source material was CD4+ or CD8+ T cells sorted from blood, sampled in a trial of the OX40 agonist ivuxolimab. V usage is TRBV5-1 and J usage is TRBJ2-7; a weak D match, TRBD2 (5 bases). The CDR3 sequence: CASSRELSDEQYF. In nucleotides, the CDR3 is TGCGCCAGCAGCAGGGAGTTGAGTGACGAGCAGTACTTC. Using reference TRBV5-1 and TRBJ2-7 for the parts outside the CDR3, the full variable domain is KAGVTQTPRYLIKTRGQQVTLSCSPISGHRSVSWYQQTPGQGLQFLFEYFSETQRNKGNFPGRFSGRQFSNSRSEMNVSTLELGDSALYLCASSRELSDEQYFGPGTRLTVT.